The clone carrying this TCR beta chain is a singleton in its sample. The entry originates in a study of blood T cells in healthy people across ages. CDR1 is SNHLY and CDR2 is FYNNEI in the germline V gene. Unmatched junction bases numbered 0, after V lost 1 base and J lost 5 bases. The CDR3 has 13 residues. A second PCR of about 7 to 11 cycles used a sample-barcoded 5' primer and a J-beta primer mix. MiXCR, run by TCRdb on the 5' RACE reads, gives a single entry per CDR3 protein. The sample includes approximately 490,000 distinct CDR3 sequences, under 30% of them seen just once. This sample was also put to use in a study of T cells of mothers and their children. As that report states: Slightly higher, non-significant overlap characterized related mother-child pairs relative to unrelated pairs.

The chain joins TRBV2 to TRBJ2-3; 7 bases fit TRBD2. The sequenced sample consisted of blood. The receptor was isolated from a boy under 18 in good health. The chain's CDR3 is CASSEVAGDTQYF. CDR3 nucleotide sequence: TGTGCCAGCAGTGAAGTAGCGGGAGATACGCAGTATTTT.